This T cell receptor beta chain was recovered during a study of blood T cells in healthy people across ages. Through a sample-barcoded 5' primer and a J-beta primer mix, a second PCR was run for about 7 to 12 cycles. From the 5' RACE reads, TCRdb called clonotypes with MiXCR, one entry per CDR3 protein. The repertoire holds 850,000 to 1,100,000 distinct CDR3 sequences, with about two fifths as singletons. The CDR3 covers 14 residues. The germline CDR1 and CDR2 sequences are KGHSH and LQKENI. The V and J ends lost 7 bases and 3 bases, in that order; junction bases with no gene match: 6. This clonotype was observed a handful of times.

The source of this sequence is a man in his late teens or twenties in good health. This chain uses TRBV18 with TRBJ1-2; 9 nucleotides align to TRBD1. Sequences were obtained from blood. The CDR3 DNA follows: TGTGCCAGCTTATCCGGGACAGGGTACTATGGCTACACCTTC. Residues: CASLSGTGYYGYTF.